The clone carrying this TCR beta chain was recorded a few times. The entry originates in a study of regulatory T cells in long-lasting Graves disease. Time point here: newly diagnosed GD, antithyroid drugs for less than 3 months. The TCR library was prepared using RNA isolated from PBMCs. With 3 bases removed from V and 1 base from J, the gap between germline ends came to 6 bases. The CDR3 is 13 amino acids. Germline loops: CDR1 SGHTA, CDR2 FQGTGA. Through Arm-PCR of CDR3 regions and iRepertoire HTBI primers, TCR beta libraries were built. TCRdb independently ran MiXCR on the multiplex PCR reads; one entry per CDR3 protein. The sample lists about 530,000 distinct CDR3 sequences; about 15% were seen once. The sample was also linked to a second study, of T cells in Graves' hyperthyroidism and ophthalmopathy.

The J gene is TRBJ2-5, the V gene TRBV7-3; D is undetermined. The sequences come from peripheral blood mononuclear cells (PBMCs), collected at new diagnosis, from a patient treated with antithyroid drugs. The source of this sequence is a woman between 40 and 65 years old with Graves disease. CDR3 sequence (DNA): TGTGCCAGCAGCTTTGTAGTCCAAGAGACCCAGTACTTC. This gives the protein CASSFVVQETQYF.